The entry below describes one TCR beta chain. Antigen: not known. Compared with germline, one end of the junction differs, possibly owing to a read error. The sample comes from a study of cytomegalovirus exposure and HLA in healthy donors. Study-level findings and limits: The presence/absence work took it that sequencing depth was about the same across donors. With further analysis later on, most CMV-associated TCR beta chains appeared HLA-restricted. For TCR beta chains, V- and J-gene trimming was later linked to a missense DCLRE1C variant.

The germline gives CDR1 SGHNT, CDR2 YYREEE (reference sequence). This CDR3 comprises 14 residues. The PCR contained 60 Vbeta and 13 Jbeta primers. Generated by immunoSEQ multiplex PCR, the TCRdb table keeps only in-frame clones and is missing some. The sample shows around 180,000 clones, around 77% of them seen only once. The TCR originated in a man between 60 and 75 years old in good health and CMV-seronegative. This chain joins TRBV5-4 and TRBJ1-2; the match to TRBD1 covers 8 bases. Sample: PBMCs. As DNA, the CDR3 is TGTGCCAGCAGCCCTGGACAGGGTGGGTATGGCTACCCCTTC. This encodes CASSPGQGGYGYPF.